Shown below are 30 T cell receptor beta chains from a single sample sequenced in a study of blood T cell repertoires in COVID-19. Produced via immunoSEQ multiplex PCR; TCRdb's table is partial and in-frame only. The sample consists of around 62,000 clones, roughly 92% of them appearing once. Sequencing was performed on peripheral blood. The receptors here all came from a man between 65 and 85 years old with active COVID-19.

The V call is TRBV7-8, the J call TRBJ1-6; TRBD1 matches 7 bases. The V gene's germline CDR1 is SGHVS and CDR2 FQNEAQ. Trimming removed 5 bases from V and 5 bases from J; junction bases left unmatched: 15. The CDR3 runs 18 residues. CDR3 protein: CASSRGTAPSHNNSPLHF. The CDR3 DNA is TGTGCCAGCAGCCGTGGGACAGCACCAAGTCACAATAATTCACCCCTCCACTTT.

This chain uses TRBV5-1 with TRBJ2-2, with D perhaps matching TRBD1 (6 bases). Trimming removed 4 bases at V and 6 bases at J, with 16 bases between. Germline V gene lookup returns CDR1 SGHRS and CDR2 YFSETQ. CDR3 length: 15 amino acids. The CDR3 loop is CASSPLGEGAGELFF. In DNA, the CDR3 is TGCGCCAGCAGCCCTTTGGGAGAGGGGGCCGGGGAGCTGTTTTTT.

The CDR3 reads CASSATSAQYF. The CDR3 region has the DNA TGTGCCAGCAGCGCGACTAGCGCGCAGTATTTT. This sequence joins TRBV3-1 (or the pseudogene TRBV3-2) and TRBJ2-3; TRBD2 matches 8 bases. CDR3 length: 11 residues. Trimming at V came to 5 bases and at J to 10 bases, leaving 2 bases not matched to a gene. In germline, CDR1 is LGHDT, CDR2 YNNKEL (reference sequence).

This clone was seen a single time. The chain joins TRBV11-3 to TRBJ2-1; 7 bases match TRBD2. Germline assignment: CDR1 SGHNT and CDR2 YENEEA. V trimming: 1 base; J trimming: 3 bases; junction bases outside the gene matches: 3. This CDR3 is 15 amino acids long. The CDR3 DNA is TGTGCCAGCAGCTTAGCTAGCGGAGTCTACAATGAGCAGTTCTTC. The encoded protein is CASSLASGVYNEQFF.

The rearrangement uses TRBV3-1 (or the pseudogene TRBV3-2) and TRBJ1-6; 10 bases align to TRBD1. CDR1 is LGHDT, CDR2 YNNKEL, per germline (reference sequence). This CDR3 is 16 amino acids long. The ends lost 6 bases at V and 2 bases at J; junction bases unmatched: 4. CDR3 in DNA: TGTGCCAGCAGACCCGGGACAGGGGCCTATAATTCACCCCTCCACTTT. This gives the protein CASRPGTGAYNSPLHF.

The genes are TRBV7-6 and TRBJ2-3; D is perhaps TRBD1 (6 bases). CDR3 length: 16 amino acids. The germline V gene encodes CDR1 SGHVS and CDR2 FNYEAQ. The germline V and J ends were trimmed by 5 bases and 4 bases, with 19 bases remaining between them. Here the CDR3 DNA reads TGTGCCAGCAGCGTTCCAGGGGTTAGTGTAGCAGATACGCAGTATTTT. Protein sequence: CASSVPGVSVADTQYF. Drawing the rest from reference TRBV7-6 and TRBJ2-3, the complete variable domain is GAGVSQSPRYKVTKRGQDVALRCDPISGHVSLYWYRQALGQGPEFLTYFNYEAQQDKSGLPNDRFSAERPEGSISTLTIQRTEQRDSAMYRCASSVPGVSVADTQYFGPGTRLTVL.

The chain carries TRBV25-1 and TRBJ2-1; 10 nucleotides line up with TRBD2. Germline CDR1 MGHDK, CDR2 SYGVNS. This CDR3 has 13 amino acids. Trimming at V came to 7 bases and at J to 12 bases, leaving 9 bases not matched to a gene. The CDR3 loop is CASKAGGAVGQFF. CDR3 nucleotide sequence: TGTGCCAGCAAAGCGGGGGGGGCCGTTGGGCAGTTCTTC. Full variable domain (rest looked up from reference TRBV25-1 and TRBJ2-1): EADIYQTPRYLVIGTGKKITLECSQTMGHDKMYWYQQDPGMELHLIHYSYGVNSTEKGDLSSESTVSRIRTEHFPLTLESARPSHTSQYLCASKAGGAVGQFFGPGTRLTVL.

This clone was seen a single time. Written as DNA, the CDR3 is TGTGCCAGCAGCCAACCGGGGGCGGGGGGGTTCAATGAGCAGTTCTTC. Protein sequence: CASSQPGAGGFNEQFF. The chain employs TRBV6-6 and TRBJ2-1; 9 nucleotides line up with TRBD2. Looked up from germline, CDR1 is MNHNY and CDR2 is SVGAGI (reference sequence). This CDR3 is built from 16 residues. After removal of 6 bases from V and 6 bases from J, the junction contained 12 bases not matched to a gene.

This clone was detected only once. The chain recombines TRBV18 with TRBJ1-1; D is perhaps TRBD1 (6 bases). Germline loops: CDR1 KGHSH, CDR2 LQKENI. The CDR3 contains 13 residues. Trimming removed 3 bases at V and 5 bases at J, with 10 bases between. The CDR3 reads CASSPDRQTEAFF. DNA for the CDR3: TGTGCCAGCTCACCCGACAGGCAGACTGAAGCTTTCTTT. Filled out from reference TRBV18 and TRBJ1-1, the complete variable domain reads NAGVMQNPRHLVRRRGQEARLRCSPMKGHSHVYWYRQLPEEGLKFMVYLQKENIIDESGMPKERFSAEFPKEGPSILRIQQVVRGDSAAYFCASSPDRQTEAFFGQGTRLTVV.

The V and J genes are TRBV7-7 and TRBJ2-5, with TRBD2 matching over 10 bases. Germline V lookup: CDR1 SSHAT, CDR2 FNYEAQ (reference sequence). The V segment lost 5 bases and the J segment 5 bases; nucleotides outside the gene matches: 8. This CDR3 is built from 15 residues. CDR3 loop: CASSGSGGAFETQYF. DNA of the CDR3: TGTGCCAGCAGCGGAAGCGGGGGGGCTTTTGAGACCCAGTACTTC.

The chain couples TRBV19 to TRBJ2-2; D is perhaps TRBD2 (5 bases). Germline lookup yields CDR1 LNHDA and CDR2 SQIVND (reference sequence). V shed 7 bases and J shed 4 bases, with 13 bases lying between them. CDR3 length equals 14 residues. The CDR3: CASTRESATGELFF. CDR3 DNA: TGTGCCAGTACGAGGGAATCGGCCACCGGGGAGCTGTTTTTT.

The genes are TRBV19 and TRBJ2-7; D is unclear. Germline V gene sequence: CDR1 LNHDA, CDR2 SQIVND (reference sequence). This CDR3 is built from 14 residues. Trimming shortened V by 4 bases and J by 0 bases, and 10 bases separated the two germline ends. The CDR3 bases are TGTGCCAGTAGTAGTCACTTAACCTCCTACGAGCAGTACTTC. This sequence encodes CASSSHLTSYEQYF.

The chain couples TRBV28 to TRBJ2-3, with 10 bases aligning to TRBD2. The CDR3 extends over 14 amino acids. V lost 6 bases, J lost 7 bases, and 7 bases stayed unmatched. Germline values: CDR1 MDHEN, CDR2 SYDVKM. CDR3 DNA: TGTGCCAGCAGCGCTAGCGGGGGATTCAATACGCAGTATTTT. Amino acid sequence: CASSASGGFNTQYF.

The chain has TRBV4-3 and TRBJ2-1, with TRBD2 identical over 11 bases. This CDR3 comprises 16 residues. Trimming removed 0 bases from V and 8 bases from J; junction bases left unmatched: 6. Germline CDR1 and CDR2: LGHNA and YSLEER. The CDR3 region has the DNA TGCGCCAGCAGCCAAGAGGTGGCTAGCGGGGGGTATGAGCAGTTCTTC. This codes for CASSQEVASGGYEQFF.

This clone was observed once. This chain connects TRBV19 to TRBJ2-2; TRBD2 matches at 7 bases. Trimming took 5 bases from V and 8 from J; bases not matched to a gene: 2. The germline V gene encodes CDR1 LNHDA and CDR2 SQIVND (reference sequence). The CDR3 loop spans 12 amino acids. The DNA of the CDR3 is TGTGCCAGTAGTCCGGGGGGAGGGGAGCTGTTTTTT. Its translation is CASSPGGGELFF.

The CDR3 loop reads CASSLAFPSGTEAFF. DNA of the CDR3: TGTGCCAGCAGCTTGGCCTTCCCTTCGGGCACTGAAGCTTTCTTT. J is TRBJ1-1 and V is TRBV5-6; D is uncertain. CDR1 SGHDT and CDR2 YYEEEE come from the germline V gene. The CDR3 is 15 residues long. V gave up 0 bases and J gave up 4 bases, with 13 bases separating them.

V usage is TRBV5-4 and J usage is TRBJ2-5; D perhaps matches TRBD1 (5 bases). V was cut by 0 bases and J by 5 bases, with 8 bases left in between. The CDR3 has 13 residues. CDR1 and CDR2 (germline): SGHNT, YYREEE (reference sequence). The CDR3: CASSLAGIETQYF. CDR3 nucleotides: TGTGCCAGCAGCTTGGCAGGGATTGAGACCCAGTACTTC.

The CDR3 region has the DNA TGTGCCAGCAGTGAGGGACTAGCGGTCACAGATACGCAGTATTTT. This sequence encodes CASSEGLAVTDTQYF. The rearrangement joins TRBV2 to TRBJ2-3; TRBD2 matches 11 bases. CDR3 length equals 15 residues. Trimming cost V 3 bases and J 2 bases; bases outside gene matches: 1. CDR1 is SNHLY, CDR2 FYNNEI, per germline.

This clone came up a few times. The V gene is TRBV5-1, the J gene TRBJ1-3; D perhaps matches TRBD1 (6 bases). V lost 2 bases to trimming and J lost 8 bases, with 17 bases between them. Germline CDR1 reads SGHRS; CDR2 reads YFSETQ. The CDR3 sequence is 15 residues long. The CDR3 nucleotides read TGCGCCAGCAGCTTTGGGGGGGCGCGATCGGACACCATATATTTT. Residues: CASSFGGARSDTIYF.

The chain carries TRBV5-5 and TRBJ2-3; 9 bases fit TRBD2. Germline V gene lookup returns CDR1 SGHKS and CDR2 YYEKEE (reference sequence). The CDR3 runs 14 residues. Trimming took 4 bases from V and 5 from J; bases not matched to a gene: 5. The CDR3 coding sequence is TGTGCCAGCAGCGCAAGGACTAGCGAAGATACGCAGTATTTT. This encodes CASSARTSEDTQYF.

The chain joins TRBV28 to TRBJ1-2; D ambiguous. Trimming removed 5 bases from V and 5 bases from J, with 9 bases in between. Per germline, CDR1 MDHEN and CDR2 SYDVKM. This CDR3 spans 12 amino acids. As DNA, the CDR3 is TGTGCCAGCAGTGAGGAGATTTATGGCTACACCTTC. Its protein is CASSEEIYGYTF.

This clone was counted once. The chain couples TRBV5-1 to TRBJ2-5; 8 bases line up with TRBD1. J lost 1 base, V lost 4 bases, and 3 bases had no gene match. CDR1 and CDR2 from the germline V gene are SGHRS and YFSETQ. CDR3 length equals 14 residues. The CDR3: CASSGQGAQETQYF. CDR3 in DNA: TGCGCCAGCAGCGGTCAGGGGGCCCAAGAGACCCAGTACTTC.

The chain links TRBV10-3 to TRBJ1-1, with a tentative D call TRBD1 (6 bases). Looked up from germline, CDR1 is ENHRY and CDR2 is SYGVKD. Trimming left V 4 bases short and J 4 bases short, with 13 bases between. The CDR3 consists of 14 residues. The CDR3: CAISVQGLSTEAFF. In DNA, the CDR3 is TGTGCCATCAGTGTTCAGGGGCTGAGCACTGAAGCTTTCTTT.

CDR3 loop: CASSPGQVGEQYV. In DNA form, the CDR3 reads TGTGCCAGCAGTCCCGGACAGGTGGGCGAGCAGTACGTC. J is TRBJ2-7 and V is TRBV6-5; 7 bases match TRBD1. Germline V gives CDR1 MNHEY, CDR2 SVGAGI. The V segment lost 5 bases and the J segment 6 bases; nucleotides outside the gene matches: 7. The CDR3 covers 13 residues.

The gene calls are TRBV13 and TRBJ1-4; D not resolved. The CDR3 sequence is 15 residues long. V was shortened by 2 bases and J by 5 bases, with 12 bases between the two germline ends. Germline V gene lookup returns CDR1 PRHDT and CDR2 FYEKMQ (reference sequence). The CDR3 sequence: CASSLRGLDNEKLFF. CDR3 DNA sequence: TGTGCCAGCAGCTTAAGAGGTTTAGACAATGAAAAACTGTTTTTT.

V usage is TRBV5-1 and J usage is TRBJ1-2, with 8 bases that match TRBD1. V shed 5 bases, J shed 8 bases, and the junction held 11 bases outside the gene matches. This CDR3 region has 14 residues. Germline V lookup: CDR1 SGHRS, CDR2 YFSETQ. The CDR3, as DNA: TGCGCCAGCAGATCGCCGGGACAGGATCAAGGCTACACCTTC. Its translation is CASRSPGQDQGYTF. Supplemented by reference TRBV5-1 and TRBJ1-2, the full variable domain reads KAGVTQTPRYLIKTRGQQVTLSCSPISGHRSVSWYQQTPGQGLQFLFEYFSETQRNKGNFPGRFSGRQFSNSRSEMNVSTLELGDSALYLCASRSPGQDQGYTFGSGTRLTVV.

V and J are TRBV19 and TRBJ2-7; D gene ambiguous. V lost 1 base and J 5 bases, leaving 9 bases between the germline ends. The CDR3 loop spans 13 amino acids. Germline-derived CDR1 and CDR2 are LNHDA and SQIVND (reference sequence). CDR3 sequence reads: CASSIGGGHEQYF. The DNA for the CDR3 is TGTGCCAGTAGTATAGGAGGTGGCCACGAGCAGTACTTC. Full variable domain (missing parts from reference TRBV19 and TRBJ2-7): DGGITQSPKYLFRKEGQNVTLSCEQNLNHDAMYWYRQDPGQGLRLIYYSQIVNDFQKGDIAEGYSVSREKKESFPLTVTSAQKNPTAFYLCASSIGGGHEQYFGPGTRLTVT.

The chain couples TRBV7-9 to TRBJ2-7, with a possible D match to TRBD2 (5 bases). CDR3 length: 11 residues. Trimming took 5 bases from V and 9 from J, leaving 11 bases between them. Per the germline V gene, CDR1 is SEHNR and CDR2 is FQNEAQ (reference sequence). The CDR3 loop is CASSRGSGQYF. The CDR3 nucleotides read TGTGCCAGCAGCCGGGGTAGTGGGCAGTACTTC. The variable domain in full, with the rest retrieved from reference TRBV7-9 and TRBJ2-7, is DTGVSQNPRHKITKRGQNVTFRCDPISEHNRLYWYRQTLGQGPEFLTYFQNEAQLEKSRLLSDRFSAERPKGSFSTLEIQRTEQGDSAMYLCASSRGSGQYFGPGTRLTVT.

CDR3 in DNA: TGTGCCAGCAGAGGACAGCGGTCAAACACTGAAGCTTTCTTT. Its translation is CASRGQRSNTEAFF. The chain couples TRBV6-5 to TRBJ1-1; D might be TRBD1 (6 bases). Trimming cost V 6 bases and J 2 bases, with 13 bases left between them. The V gene's germline CDR1 is MNHEY and CDR2 SVGAGI. The CDR3 loop spans 14 amino acids.

This chain joins TRBV20-1 and TRBJ2-2, with TRBD2 matching over 14 bases. CDR1 is DFQATT and CDR2 is SNEGSKA in the germline V gene (reference sequence). The CDR3 length is 17 residues. V lost 3 bases to trimming and J lost 7 bases; unmatched junction nucleotides: 10. DNA of the CDR3: TGCAGTGCTAGTGACGCGGGACTAGCGGGGGTAGGCGGGGAGCTGTTTTTT. It is translated as CSASDAGLAGVGGELFF.